These T cell receptor beta chains were read from a single sample in a study of long-term antiretroviral therapy in people with HIV. Profiling relied on immunoSEQ multiplex PCR, and the TCRdb table lists in-frame clones only, not all of them. The sample carries about 8,600 clones, around 84% recorded once. The sequencing here drew on unsorted PBMCs, taken 0.6 years before starting antiretroviral therapy. The receptors shown here come from a man aged 35 to 55 with HIV. The CDR3 runs from the conserved cysteine through the conserved F or W. Each record gives: D gene, V gene, clone size, J gene, CDR3 protein, CDR3 DNA. D genes are given only for firm matches. Size values are once, few and many counts, or a class for expanded clones, and some rows have none.

>TRBD1|TRBV15|.|TRBJ2-7
CATSRGTGGNEQYF
TGTGCCACCAGCAGAGGGACAGGGGGCAACGAGCAGTACTTC
>.|TRBV6-5|.|TRBJ2-7
CASGSLEQYF
TGTGCCAGCGGGTCCCTCGAGCAGTACTTC
>TRBD2|TRBV6-4|.|TRBJ2-5
CASSDSTSGGPQETQYF
TGTGCCAGCAGTGACTCGACTAGCGGGGGGCCCCAAGAGACCCAGTACTTC
>.|TRBV27|.|TRBJ2-1
CASSLTATGSGGEQFF
TGTGCCAGCAGTTTAACCGCTACAGGGTCGGGCGGTGAGCAGTTCTTC
>.|TRBV28|few|TRBJ1-1
CASSSRGEIEAFF
TGTGCCAGCAGCTCCCGAGGGGAAATTGAAGCTTTCTTT
>.|TRBV2|.|TRBJ2-2
CASSLQGRNPGELFF
TGTGCCAGCAGTCTACAAGGCAGGAATCCCGGGGAGCTGTTTTTT
>.|TRBV27|.|TRBJ2-2
CASSLTQGSTGELFF
TGTGCCAGCAGTTTAACCCAGGGGTCCACCGGGGAGCTGTTTTTT
>.|TRBV7-2|few|TRBJ1-5
CASSLSRAQPQHF
TGTGCCAGCAGCTTAAGCAGGGCACAGCCCCAGCATTTT
>.|TRBV4-1|.|TRBJ1-3
CASSQNEGYTIYF
TGCGCCAGCAGCCAAAATGAGGGTTACACCATATATTTT
>TRBD1|TRBV9|once|TRBJ2-3
CASSADRTGNLDDTQYF
TGTGCCAGCAGCGCGGATCGGACAGGCAACCTGGACGATACGCAGTATTTT